The 14 T cell receptor beta chains reported below all come from one sample, sequenced in a study of blood T cell repertoires in COVID-19. The data were produced by immunoSEQ multiplex PCR, yet TCRdb's version contains in-frame clones alone and is incomplete. The sample has roughly 170,000 clones; 80% to 90% are singletons. Specimen: peripheral blood. The receptors stem from a woman aged 70 to 79 with COVID-19, enrolled during active disease.

This clone was counted only a few times. DNA of the CDR3: TGTGCCAGCAGTCGACAGCTAGACACTGAAGCTTTCTTT. Translating gives CASSRQLDTEAFF. The chain has TRBV12-3 or TRBV12-4 and TRBJ1-1, with D possibly matching TRBD1 (5 bases). The V and J ends lost 5 bases and 3 bases respectively, with 10 bases between them. This CDR3 is 13 amino acids long.

The chain links TRBV25-1 to TRBJ1-2; D unresolved. Per the germline V gene, CDR1 is MGHDK and CDR2 is SYGVNS. The CDR3 spans 11 residues. V was clipped by 4 bases and J by 7 bases, with 7 bases between them. The CDR3 region has the DNA TGTGCCAGCAGTGGCGGCACTGGCTACACCTTC. This sequence encodes CASSGGTGYTF.

The chain joins TRBV19 to TRBJ2-1; 7 nucleotides agree with TRBD1. This CDR3 contains 16 residues. The J segment lost 0 bases and the V segment lost 5 bases, leaving 7 bases of the junction unmatched. CDR1 LNHDA and CDR2 SQIVND come from the germline V gene (reference sequence). CDR3 protein: CASSRTGTSSYNEQFF. The CDR3 DNA reads TGTGCCAGTAGTCGGACAGGTACTAGCTCCTACAATGAGCAGTTCTTC.

This clone was observed a single time. The rearrangement uses TRBV19 and TRBJ1-1; 9 bases align to TRBD1. The CDR3 sequence is 13 residues long. Germline CDR1 reads LNHDA; CDR2 reads SQIVND (reference sequence). The junction had 5 bases not matched to a gene; V was cut back by 6 bases and J by 6 bases. CDR3 sequence (DNA): TGTGCCAGTAGCGGAGGGGACAGGGCTGAAGCTTTCTTT. Translated, it gives CASSGGDRAEAFF.

The chain carries TRBV19 and TRBJ2-1, with 9 bases identical to TRBD2. The CDR3 is 17 residues long. Germline assignment: CDR1 LNHDA and CDR2 SQIVND (reference sequence). V lost 1 base to trimming and J lost 0 bases; unmatched junction nucleotides: 4. The CDR3: CASSIVLAGSSYNEQFF. The CDR3 DNA reads TGTGCCAGTAGTATAGTGCTAGCGGGGAGCTCCTACAATGAGCAGTTCTTC.

The rearrangement uses TRBV9 and TRBJ1-2; D not resolved. Trimming cost V 2 bases and J 7 bases, with 15 bases left between them. The CDR3 spans 14 residues. Germline assignment: CDR1 SGDLS and CDR2 YYNGEE. CDR3 DNA: TGTGCCAGCAGCGTTGAAGGTATAACGGGTGGCTACACCTTC. Translated, it gives CASSVEGITGGYTF.

V is TRBV6-5 and J is TRBJ1-5, with 9 bases lining up with TRBD1. The V gene end was trimmed by 6 bases and the J gene end by 7 bases; junction bases not matched to a gene: 4. The CDR3 has 13 amino acids. Germline V gene data show CDR1 as MNHEY and CDR2 as SVGAGI. CDR3: CASRTGGNQPQHF. The CDR3 DNA is TGTGCCAGCAGGACAGGGGGAAACCAGCCCCAGCATTTT.

The chain carries TRBV5-6 and TRBJ1-4, with D possibly TRBD1 on 5 matching bases. Per germline, CDR1 SGHDT and CDR2 YYEEEE. Trimming stripped 10 bases from V and 5 bases from J, with 18 bases between. The CDR3 is made up of 14 amino acids. The CDR3 DNA reads TGTGCCGGCGGTAGGCAGGGCGAGAATGAAAAACTGTTTTTT. The encoded protein is CAGGRQGENEKLFF.

The chain has TRBV5-6 and TRBJ1-4, with 8 bases matching TRBD1. This CDR3 spans 17 amino acids. V dropped 5 bases and J dropped 8; count of bases not matched to a gene: 17. Germline CDR1 is SGHDT and CDR2 is YYEEEE. The CDR3 reads CASRSDRGGSLGEKLFF. Here the CDR3 DNA reads TGTGCCAGCAGATCCGACAGGGGAGGATCGTTGGGGGAAAAACTGTTTTTT.

This chain joins TRBV18 and TRBJ1-5; the match to TRBD1 covers 9 bases. The ends lost 2 bases at V and 7 bases at J; junction bases unmatched: 6. Per the germline V gene, CDR1 is KGHSH and CDR2 is LQKENI. The CDR3 totals 15 residues. The CDR3 spells CASSPGGTGPQPQHF. DNA for the CDR3: TGTGCCAGCTCACCAGGGGGGACAGGGCCGCAGCCCCAGCATTTT.

This clone was counted between two and nine times. A read error may account for a junction end that differs from germline. V usage is TRBV2 and J usage is TRBJ1-1; D is unclear. CDR3 length: 14 amino acids. The germline gives CDR1 SNHLY, CDR2 FYNNEI. CDR3 amino acids: CASTESPGSTEAFF. The DNA of the CDR3 is TGTGCCAGCACTGAATCCCCGGGGTCGACTGAAGCTTTCTTT.

The CDR3 DNA follows: TGCGCCAGCAGCCAAGTGACACTAAACATTCAGTACTTC. This gives the protein CASSQVTLNIQYF. The genes are TRBV4-1 and TRBJ2-4, with no clear D. The V gene lost 1 base and the J gene lost 6 bases, with 7 bases spanning the gap. From germline, CDR1 is MGHRA and CDR2 YSYEKL. This CDR3 contains 13 residues.

The chain combines TRBV5-1 with TRBJ2-5; 7 bases are shared with TRBD1. Germline assignment: CDR1 SGHRS and CDR2 YFSETQ. There are 15 residues in the CDR3. V lost 4 bases to trimming and J lost 2 bases; unmatched junction nucleotides: 8. The CDR3 protein is CASSANPGQQETQYF. The CDR3 DNA reads TGCGCCAGCAGCGCCAACCCGGGACAGCAAGAGACCCAGTACTTC. Filled out from reference TRBV5-1 and TRBJ2-5, the complete variable domain reads KAGVTQTPRYLIKTRGQQVTLSCSPISGHRSVSWYQQTPGQGLQFLFEYFSETQRNKGNFPGRFSGRQFSNSRSEMNVSTLELGDSALYLCASSANPGQQETQYFGPGTRLLVL.

This sequence joins TRBV7-2 and TRBJ1-1; maybe TRBD1 (6 bases). From germline, CDR1 is SGHTA and CDR2 FQGNSA. Trimming took 1 base from V and 4 from J, leaving 16 bases between them. This CDR3 is built from 16 residues. The CDR3 DNA follows: TGTGCCAGCAGCTTAGAGACAGGTAGTCTGGGCACTGAAGCTTTCTTT. Translating it yields CASSLETGSLGTEAFF.